Listed below are T cell receptor beta chains from one sample, sequenced in a study of cytomegalovirus exposure and HLA in healthy donors. Libraries were prepared by immunoSEQ multiplex PCR; TCRdb keeps only in-frame clonotypes and omits some of them. The table lists under 90,000 clones. Specimen: PBMCs. The receptor set was obtained from a female donor in good health and CMV-seropositive. The CDR3 runs from the conserved cysteine through the conserved F or W. A D gene is named only where the DNA matches it firmly.

cdr3_aa	cdr3_nt	j_call	d_call	v_call
CASSPEGWTEAFF	TGCGCCAGCAGCCCGGAGGGTTGGACTGAAGCTTTCTTT	TRBJ1-1	NA	TRBV5-1
CSVGAGDVWAEAFF	TGCAGCGTTGGGGCGGGAGACGTCTGGGCTGAAGCTTTCTTT	TRBJ1-1	NA	TRBV29-1
CASSQETNNYGYTF	TGCGCCAGCAGCCAAGAAACAAATAACTATGGCTACACCTTC	TRBJ1-2	NA	TRBV4-3
CASSSTGTGATEAFF	TGCGCCAGCAGCTCTACCGGGACAGGGGCTACTGAAGCTTTCTTT	TRBJ1-1	TRBD1	TRBV5-1
CASSLTSGVGNEQFF	TGTGCCAGCAGCTTGACTAGCGGGGTTGGTAATGAGCAGTTCTTC	TRBJ2-1	TRBD2	TRBV7-3
CASSRTGALYGYTF	TGTGCCAGCAGCCGGACAGGGGCCCTTTATGGCTACACCTTC	TRBJ1-2	TRBD1	TRBV5-4
CASSPGGPVTYEQYF	TGTGCCAGCAGCCCTGGGGGCCCCGTAACCTACGAGCAGTACTTC	TRBJ2-7	NA	TRBV7-9
CASSLVEQYF	TGTGCCAGCAGCCTGGTGGAGCAGTACTTC	TRBJ2-5	NA	TRBV5-6
CAWSETSGTRSPLHF	TGTGCCTGGAGTGAAACATCCGGGACTCGGTCACCCCTCCACTTT	TRBJ1-6	NA	TRBV30
CASSLMGQTYEQYF	TGTGCCAGCAGTCTGATGGGACAGACGTACGAGCAGTACTTC	TRBJ2-7	TRBD1	TRBV2
CASSLLSRSPLHF	TGTGCCAGCAGTTTATTGTCGAGGTCACCCCTCCACTTT	TRBJ1-6	NA	TRBV27
CSVQVTGAGELFF	TGCAGCGTACAAGTGACAGGGGCTGGGGAGCTGTTTTTT	TRBJ2-2	TRBD1	TRBV29-1
CASSSDLRGTYEQFF	TGTGCCAGCAGTTCAGACCTCAGGGGTACGTATGAGCAGTTCTTC	TRBJ2-1	NA	TRBV28
CASSGDVGGRQPQHF	TGTGCCAGCAGTGGCGATGTAGGAGGGCGGCAGCCCCAGCATTTT	TRBJ1-5	NA	TRBV2
CASKTQAGQTQYF	TGCGCCAGCAAGACTCAGGCGGGTCAGACCCAGTACTTC	TRBJ2-5	NA	TRBV10-2
CACSEARITDRTLNTEAFF	TGTGCCTGCAGCGAAGCCCGAATTACTGACAGAACCTTGAACACTGAAGCTTTCTTT	TRBJ1-1	NA	TRBV30
CAISDTKTGTSRDF	TGTGCCATCAGCGACACGAAGACAGGTACTTCTAGGGACTTC	TRBJ2-7	NA	TRBV10-3
CASSLWTGVEYGYTF	TGTGCCAGTAGTCTATGGACAGGGGTAGAGTATGGCTACACCTTC	TRBJ1-2	TRBD1	TRBV19
CASSRGGLGGADTQYF	TGCGCCAGCAGCCGAGGGGGACTAGGCGGAGCAGATACGCAGTATTTT	TRBJ2-3	TRBD2	TRBV4-1
CASKTGTGNTEAFF	TGTGCCAGCAAGACCGGGACAGGGAACACTGAAGCTTTCTTT	TRBJ1-1	TRBD1	TRBV28